The clone carrying this T cell receptor (beta chain) has a handful of counts. Data came from immunoSEQ multiplex PCR; TCRdb stores just in-frame clones and leaves some out. The sample has tens of thousands of clones; roughly two thirds are singletons. The data derive from a study of blood T cell repertoires in COVID-19. The V end was cut by 1 base, the J end by 3 bases, with 13 bases between. Germline V gene data show CDR1 as MGHRA and CDR2 as YSYEKL. The CDR3 is 15 amino acids. The specimen sequenced was peripheral blood. The TCR was taken from a woman aged 70-85 years with acute or convalescent COVID-19. The chain employs TRBV4-1 and TRBJ2-7, with D unclear. The CDR3 is CASSQGHNRFYEQYF. Written as DNA, the CDR3 is TGCGCCAGCAGCCAAGGTCACAACCGATTCTACGAGCAGTACTTC.